One and the same sample provided the 5 T cell receptor beta chains below, sequenced in a study of T cell responses to AZD1222 COVID-19 vaccine. Data came from immunoSEQ multiplex PCR; TCRdb stores just in-frame clones and leaves some out. Of 200,000 or so clones in the sample, under 95% were seen once. This specimen consisted of peripheral blood, obtained 28 days after the second AZD1222 dose. All receptors come from an adult who received the AZD1222 COVID-19 vaccine.

The rearrangement joins TRBV7-3 to TRBJ2-1; 13 nucleotides align to TRBD2. Unmatched junction bases numbered 21, after V lost 2 bases and J lost 8 bases. CDR1 is SGHTA, CDR2 FQGTGA, per germline. The CDR3 has 21 amino acids. This CDR3 reads CASSLGNPTSGGYVARDEQFF. The CDR3 region has the DNA TGTGCCAGCAGCTTAGGGAATCCGACTAGCGGGGGGTACGTAGCCCGGGATGAGCAGTTCTTC.

V and J are TRBV7-3 and TRBJ2-1, with TRBD2 matching 12 bases. V dropped 3 bases and J dropped 9; count of bases not matched to a gene: 6. Germline-derived CDR1 and CDR2 are SGHTA and FQGTGA. The CDR3 contains 15 residues. The CDR3 coding sequence is TGTGCCAGCAGCTTGGCTAGCGGGGGGGCCGGTGAGCAGTTCTTC. Its protein is CASSLASGGAGEQFF.

The chain carries TRBV10-3 and TRBJ1-1, with D maybe TRBD1 (5 bases). Trimming cost V 3 bases and J 3 bases, with 11 bases left between them. The CDR3 spans 14 residues. Germline V CDR1 and CDR2: ENHRY, SYGVKD. The CDR3 DNA is TGTGCCATCAGTGATCAGGGCGGGTACACTGAAGCTTTCTTT. This sequence encodes CAISDQGGYTEAFF.

The rearrangement links TRBV11-3 to TRBJ2-3; D gene uncertain. CDR3 length: 15 amino acids. V gave up 1 base and J gave up 2 bases, with 10 bases separating them. Per the germline V gene, CDR1 is SGHNT and CDR2 is YENEEA. CDR3 in amino acids: CASSLGSGSTDTQYF. Here the CDR3 DNA reads TGTGCCAGCAGCTTAGGATCGGGTTCCACAGATACGCAGTATTTT.

This chain connects TRBV5-4 to TRBJ1-2; TRBD1 matches 7 bases. The trim removed 4 bases at V and 2 bases at J, leaving 5 bases unmatched. Germline V lookup: CDR1 SGHNT, CDR2 YYREEE (reference sequence). This CDR3 contains 14 residues. The CDR3 protein is CASSRQGINYGYTF. The CDR3 DNA is TGTGCCAGCAGCCGACAGGGCATCAACTATGGCTACACCTTC.